A single sample is the source of the 2 T cell receptor beta chains below, sequenced in a study of T cells in Graves' hyperthyroidism and ophthalmopathy. Amplification of TCR beta CDR3 regions used RNA as the template. With the HTBI primer set, the TCR CDR3 went through a first round of RT-PCR. TCRdb reprocessed the multiplex PCR reads with MiXCR, giving one entry per CDR3 protein. The profile shows approximately 400,000 distinct CDR3 sequences, 15% to 19% of them singletons. The sequencing input was blood. Receptor source: a woman aged 18-30 years with Graves' hyperthyroidism that later progressed to Graves' ophthalmopathy.

This clonotype was recorded many times. The CDR3 here is CASSLEGLVQYEQYF. In DNA form, the CDR3 reads TGTGCCAGCAGCTTAGAGGGACTAGTCCAATACGAGCAGTACTTC. The V call is TRBV7-9, the J call TRBJ2-7; 8 nucleotides agree with TRBD2. This CDR3 spans 15 amino acids. The V gene end was trimmed by 1 base and the J gene end by 4 bases; junction bases not matched to a gene: 6. Germline loops: CDR1 SEHNR, CDR2 FQNEAQ (reference sequence).

V is TRBV7-2 and J is TRBJ1-5, with a possible D match to TRBD1 (5 bases). The CDR3 sequence is 13 residues long. Trimming shortened V by 5 bases and J by 6 bases, and 11 bases separated the two germline ends. The germline V gene encodes CDR1 SGHTA and CDR2 FQGNSA. The CDR3 here is CASSQQGVQPQHF. CDR3 nucleotides: TGTGCCAGCAGCCAGCAGGGAGTTCAGCCCCAGCATTTT.